This is a list of T cell receptor beta chains from one sample in a study of TIL therapy for anti-PD-1-resistant metastatic lung cancer. The table came from immunoSEQ multiplex PCR; TCRdb's copy has only in-frame clones and leaves some out. The data hold 25,000 to 30,000 clones, with less than 65% observed a single time. This sample comprised tumor tissue, obtained at baseline. These receptors were obtained from a woman between 30 and 79 years old with non-small cell lung cancer. The CDR3 runs from the conserved cysteine through the conserved F or W. The D gene is left open where the match is weak. Rows give clone size only sometimes, using once, few, many, or a class for an expanded clone.

J | size | D | V | DNA | CDR3
TRBJ2-1 | NA | NA | TRBV5-8 | TGTGCCAGCAGCTTGGGGCTAGCCGTATTGAAAAGCTCCTACAATGAGCAGTTCTTC | CASSLGLAVLKSSYNEQFF
TRBJ2-7 | NA | NA | TRBV11-3 | TGTGCCAGCAGTTCCCGTACAGGGAGCTCCTACGAGCAGTACTTC | CASSSRTGSSYEQYF
TRBJ2-7 | NA | NA | TRBV10-1 | TGCGCCAGCAGTGATAGGTTCGGCTACGAGCAGTACTTC | CASSDRFGYEQYF
TRBJ2-7 | NA | TRBD1 | TRBV5-4 | TGTGCCAGCAGCCCAAGGACAGGGGACGACGAGCAGTACTTC | CASSPRTGDDEQYF
TRBJ2-7 | NA | TRBD2 | TRBV7-9 | TGTGCCAGCAGCTTAGGCCCGGGAGGTGAGCAGTACTTC | CASSLGPGGEQYF
TRBJ2-2 | NA | TRBD1 | TRBV28 | TGTGCCAGCAGTTTTTACAGGGGGCCGGGCACCGGGGAGCTGTTTTTT | CASSFYRGPGTGELFF
TRBJ2-7 | NA | NA | TRBV18 | TGTGCCAGCCTCGCAGCGGACGGACCCTACGAGCAGTACTTC | CASLAADGPYEQYF
TRBJ1-1 | NA | TRBD1 | TRBV5-1 | TGCGCCAGCAGCTTGACTCCGGGACAGGGTGTTGAAGCTTTCTTT | CASSLTPGQGVEAFF
TRBJ1-2 | NA | TRBD1 | TRBV6-4 | TGTGCCAGCAGTGACGGAAACAGGGGGACGTATGGCTACACCTTC | CASSDGNRGTYGYTF
TRBJ2-5 | NA | TRBD2 | TRBV11-2 | TGTGCCAGCAGCTTAACGGGAGGGAGAGGAGAGACCCAGTACTTC | CASSLTGGRGETQYF
TRBJ2-7 | few | TRBD2 | TRBV2 | TGTGCCAGCAGTTCACCTAGCGGCTCCTACGAGCAGTACTTC | CASSSPSGSYEQYF
TRBJ2-1 | NA | NA | TRBV5-1 | TGCGCCAGCAGCCTGGACATTTACAATGAGCAGTTCTTC | CASSLDIYNEQFF
TRBJ1-1 | NA | TRBD1 | TRBV6-5 | TGTGCCAGCAGTTACTACAGGGGCACTGAAGCTTTCTTT | CASSYYRGTEAFF
TRBJ2-5 | NA | TRBD2 | TRBV30 | TGTGCCTGGAGTGTACTGGCGGGAGGCGAGACCCAGTACTTC | CAWSVLAGGETQYF
TRBJ2-7 | NA | NA | TRBV2 | TGTGCCAGCAGTGATGACCTCAGTGGGTACGAGCAGTACTTC | CASSDDLSGYEQYF
TRBJ2-3 | NA | NA | TRBV10-3 | TGTGCCATCAGTGAAAAGGGGGGGAACACAGATACGCAGTATTTT | CAISEKGGNTDTQYF